The clone carrying this T cell receptor beta chain was recorded once. Its antigen is unknown. The source of the sample is a study of T cell responses to AZD1222 COVID-19 vaccine. Overall study findings and caveats: Just a handful of AZD1222 recipients were seropositive at baseline.

V shed 4 bases, J shed 7 bases, and the junction held 1 base outside the gene matches. CDR3 length: 12 amino acids. Germline V gene data show CDR1 as LGHDT and CDR2 as YNNKEL (reference sequence). Sequenced by immunoSEQ multiplex PCR; TCRdb stores in-frame clones only, minus some. The sample shows under 150,000 clones, 85% to 90% of them seen only once. This receptor was identified in an adult who received the AZD1222 COVID-19 vaccine. J is TRBJ2-3 and V is TRBV3-1 (or the pseudogene TRBV3-2); 8 positions match TRBD1. Sequencing was performed on peripheral blood, taken 28 days after the second AZD1222 dose. In nucleotides, the CDR3 is TGTGCCAGCAGCCCAGGGGGCTATACGCAGTATTTT. Protein product: CASSPGGYTQYF.